The rows below give T cell receptor beta chains drawn from one sample of a study of OX40 agonist ivuxolimab in advanced cancers. Using immunoSEQ multiplex PCR, the repertoire was profiled, and TCRdb retains in-frame clones only, with some absent. This table holds 30,000 to 40,000 clones, roughly nine tenths found once. This material consisted of CD4+ or CD8+ T cells sorted from blood, taken in a trial of the OX40 agonist ivuxolimab. The origin of the receptors is an adult with an advanced solid tumor such as melanoma, head and neck, liver or kidney cancer. CDR3s include the opening cysteine and the closing phenylalanine or tryptophan. The D gene is left open where the match is weak. Where a row states a size, it is once, few, many or the class of an expanded clone; other rows omit it.

once	TRBV12-5	TRBJ2-3	-	TGTGCTAGTGGTTTGGTAGGTAGCGACAGTCGTGACACAGATACGCAGTATTTT	CASGLVGSDSRDTDTQYF
-	TRBV11-2	TRBJ2-2	-	TGTGCCAGCAGCTTATCCGGGACCGGGGAGCTGTTTTTT	CASSLSGTGELFF
-	TRBV28	TRBJ2-7	-	TGTGCCAGCAGCACGGGACTTACGGAGCAGTACTTC	CASSTGLTEQYF
large	TRBV4-1	TRBJ2-7	-	TGCGCCAGCAGCCCGGAGTCGGATCCCCGGGTTGAGCAGTACTTC	CASSPESDPRVEQYF
-	TRBV5-1	TRBJ2-2	-	TGCGCCAGCAGCATTGGTCCGGGGCAGGGGAACACCGGGGAGCTGTTTTTT	CASSIGPGQGNTGELFF
-	TRBV27	TRBJ1-2	-	TGTGCCAGCAGTTCAGCCTGGGGCAGGGGTGTTGGCTACACCTTC	CASSSAWGRGVGYTF
-	TRBV5-1	TRBJ1-1	-	TGCGCCAGCCGAGCGACCACGACGAACACTGAAGCTTTCTTT	CASRATTTNTEAFF
-	TRBV9	TRBJ1-6	-	TGTGCCAGCAGCGTAGGGTCGCACTATTCACCCCTCCACTTT	CASSVGSHYSPLHF
-	TRBV28	TRBJ2-5	TRBD2	TGTGCCAGCAGCGGAACCGGGACTAGCGGGAAAGGGTGGCAAGAGACCCAGTACTTC	CASSGTGTSGKGWQETQYF
once	TRBV30	TRBJ2-7	TRBD2	TGTGCCTGGAGTACCGGGACTAGCGGAGTCTCCTACGAGCAGTACTTC	CAWSTGTSGVSYEQYF
-	TRBV2	TRBJ2-1	-	TGTGCCAGCAGTGCAGAGGCTTACAATGAGCAGTTCTTC	CASSAEAYNEQFF
-	TRBV7-9	TRBJ2-2	-	TGTGCCAGCAGCTTGAGTGCATGGACCGGGGAGCTGTTTTTT	CASSLSAWTGELFF
-	TRBV29-1	TRBJ2-3	TRBD2	TGCAGCGTTGAAGGGCTAGCGGCCAGCACAGATACGCAGTATTTT	CSVEGLAASTDTQYF
-	TRBV4-1	TRBJ2-3	TRBD2	TGCGCCAGCAGGAGAGGGGCGGGAGGTCCCACAGATACGCAGTATTTT	CASRRGAGGPTDTQYF
-	TRBV18	TRBJ1-4	-	TGTGCCAGCTCAAACGACAGAAATGAAAAACTGTTTTTT	CASSNDRNEKLFF
-	TRBV5-1	TRBJ2-6	TRBD1	TGCGCCAGCAGGAGGGGGACAGGCCACTCTGGGGCCAACGTCCTGACTTTC	CASRRGTGHSGANVLTF
-	TRBV29-1	TRBJ2-5	-	TGCAGCGTTGGGGCCAGCGGGGAGACCCAGTACTTC	CSVGASGETQYF
-	TRBV9	TRBJ1-2	-	TGTGCCAGCAGCGAAAGGCCGGGAACAAATGGCTACACCTTC	CASSERPGTNGYTF
-	TRBV7-8	TRBJ1-3	TRBD1	TGTGCCAGCAGCCTGACAGGGGGCGGACGCTCTGGAAACACCATATATTTT	CASSLTGGGRSGNTIYF
-	TRBV9	TRBJ1-2	TRBD1	TGTGCCAGCAGCGTAGCTACAGGACAGGGGGCCCATGGCTACACCTTC	CASSVATGQGAHGYTF
-	TRBV30	TRBJ1-5	-	TGTGCCTGGAGTGATACAGGGAATCAGCCCCAGCATTTT	CAWSDTGNQPQHF
-	TRBV6-6	TRBJ2-5	-	TGTGCCAGCACTCCCGAAGGACAGCAAATAGAGACCCAGTACTTC	CASTPEGQQIETQYF
-	TRBV7-7	TRBJ2-1	TRBD2	TGTGCCAGCAGTTTAGCGGGAGGTACCTACAATGAGCAGTTCTTC	CASSLAGGTYNEQFF
-	TRBV2	TRBJ1-1	-	TGTGCCAGCAGTGAAGCGGGGGCAGGTTCACCTGAAGCTTTCTTT	CASSEAGAGSPEAFF
-	TRBV19	TRBJ2-7	-	TGTGCCAGTAGTAACTTTCCCGGGGCTACGGGGGAGCAGTACTTC	CASSNFPGATGEQYF
-	TRBV2	TRBJ1-2	-	TGTGCCAGCAGTGAATTCAGGGGTAACTATGGCTACACCTTC	CASSEFRGNYGYTF
-	TRBV7-9	TRBJ1-1	-	TGTGCCAGCAGCTCCCCCTCCCAGAGTATGAACACTGAAGCTTTCTTT	CASSSPSQSMNTEAFF
-	TRBV2	TRBJ2-7	-	TGTGCCAGCAAGAAGCAGGACTACGAGCAGTACTTC	CASKKQDYEQYF
-	TRBV6-4	TRBJ2-5	TRBD2	TGTGCCAGCAGTGACTCGGGGACTAGCGGGAATCAAGAGACCCAGTACTTC	CASSDSGTSGNQETQYF
-	TRBV5-6	TRBJ1-3	-	TGTGCCAGCAGCCCCGTAGTGACGGCTGGAAACACCATATATTTT	CASSPVVTAGNTIYF
-	TRBV28	TRBJ1-5	-	TGTGCCAGCAGTTTCCGGGGTCCGGGCCAGCCCCAGCATTTT	CASSFRGPGQPQHF
-	TRBV28	TRBJ1-2	-	TGTGCCAGCAGTTTATCCGCAGGGGACTATGGCTACACCTTC	CASSLSAGDYGYTF
-	TRBV30	TRBJ2-6	-	TGTGCCTGGAGGATACAGGGACGAGGCGTCCTGACTTTC	CAWRIQGRGVLTF
-	TRBV9	TRBJ2-1	TRBD1	TGTGCCAGCAGCGTTTTGGGACAGGGAACTTATAATGAGCAGTTCTTC	CASSVLGQGTYNEQFF
once	TRBV27	TRBJ2-1	TRBD2	TGTGCCAGCAGTATTCTGACTAGCGGTACTGAGCAGTTCTTC	CASSILTSGTEQFF
-	TRBV6-6	TRBJ1-4	TRBD1	TGTGCCAGCAGTCCTGGGACAGTGATTGAAAAACTGTTTTTT	CASSPGTVIEKLFF
-	TRBV30	TRBJ1-5	-	TGTGCCTGGAGGGGAGGGGCGAATCAGCCCCAGCATTTT	CAWRGGANQPQHF
-	TRBV9	TRBJ1-2	-	TGTGCCAGCAGCGTAGATGGGGTTAACTATGGCTACACCTTC	CASSVDGVNYGYTF
-	TRBV30	TRBJ1-1	-	TGTGCCTGGACTAATCCGTCGGGTGGCACTGAAGCTTTCTTT	CAWTNPSGGTEAFF
-	TRBV19	TRBJ1-2	TRBD1	TGTGCCAGTAGTATCCGGACAGGGGGCACCGGGGGGGGCTACACCTTC	CASSIRTGGTGGGYTF
-	TRBV7-2	TRBJ1-2	-	TGTGCCAGCAGCTTAGGACAGGCCACGCATGGCTACACCTTC	CASSLGQATHGYTF
-	TRBV7-3	TRBJ2-7	-	TGTGCCAGCAGCCCGAGTGGGGCTTTTGGGTACGAGCAGTACTTC	CASSPSGAFGYEQYF
-	TRBV15	TRBJ2-3	TRBD2	TGTGCCACCAGCACCGGGACTAGCGGAGACACAGATACGCAGTATTTT	CATSTGTSGDTDTQYF
-	TRBV18	TRBJ1-2	TRBD1	TGTGCCAGCTCAAGTACAGGGGGCGCTGGCTACACCTTC	CASSSTGGAGYTF
-	TRBV27	TRBJ2-3	TRBD2	TGTGCCAGCAGTTCGTACGGAGCGGGAGAAGCAGATACGCAGTATTTT	CASSSYGAGEADTQYF
-	TRBV14	TRBJ1-2	TRBD1	TGTGCCAGCAGCCAAGCTCCGGGACAGGGCTATGGCTACACCTTC	CASSQAPGQGYGYTF
-	TRBV14	TRBJ2-2	TRBD2	TGTGCCAGCAGCCAAGTAAACGTCAGGTCTAGCGGAAGGAACACCGGGGAGCTGTTTTTT	CASSQVNVRSSGRNTGELFF
-	TRBV18	TRBJ1-5	-	TGTGCCAGCTCACCACCTGGCCCCAGGGTGGATCAGCCCCAGCATTTT	CASSPPGPRVDQPQHF
-	TRBV28	TRBJ2-7	TRBD1	TGTGCCAGCAGTTTTCTCGGGACAGCCTACGAGCAGTACTTC	CASSFLGTAYEQYF
-	TRBV7-9	TRBJ2-1	TRBD2	TGTGCCAGCAGCTTCGGGACTAGCGGGGATGAGCAGTTCTTC	CASSFGTSGDEQFF
-	TRBV7-2	TRBJ1-5	-	TGTGCCAGCAGCTTAGCGGGGGCGCGAGGTCAGCCCCAGCATTTT	CASSLAGARGQPQHF
-	TRBV27	TRBJ2-3	-	TGTGCCAGCGGAAGGGGACAAAGCACAGATACGCAGTATTTT	CASGRGQSTDTQYF